This is a list of T cell receptor beta chains from one sample in a study of cytomegalovirus exposure and HLA in healthy donors. Only in-frame clones appear in the TCRdb table, and some are missing; sequencing was by immunoSEQ multiplex PCR. Of about 97,000 clones in the sample, about 62% were seen once. The specimen sequenced was PBMCs. These TCRs come from a human donor in good health. Each CDR3 is given with its conserved first and last residue. Each record gives: clone size, J gene, D gene, V gene, CDR3 protein, CDR3 DNA. A D gene is named only where the DNA matches it firmly. Not all rows give a size; the values are once, few, many and, for expanded clones, a class.

>once|TRBJ2-3|-|TRBV7-6
CASSQAQLADTQYF
TGTGCCAGCAGCCAAGCACAACTAGCAGATACGCAGTATTTT
>once|TRBJ2-7|TRBD1|TRBV7-6
CASSQESGTGREQYF
TGTGCCAGCAGCCAAGAATCCGGGACAGGGCGCGAGCAGTACTTC
>-|TRBJ1-1|TRBD1|TRBV6-5
CASSRGQGAAEAFF
TGTGCCAGCAGTCGCGGACAGGGGGCAGCTGAAGCTTTCTTT
>-|TRBJ2-5|TRBD1|TRBV5-6
CASSFGTGMETQYF
TGTGCCAGCAGCTTTGGGACAGGGATGGAGACCCAGTACTTC
>once|TRBJ2-1|-|TRBV7-3
CASRPSQGIHNEQFF
TGTGCCAGCCGTCCCTCGCAGGGAATACACAATGAGCAGTTCTTC
>few|TRBJ1-6|-|TRBV7-9
CASSFNRVRLHF
TGTGCCAGCAGCTTTAACAGGGTTCGCCTCCACTTT
>-|TRBJ2-4|TRBD2|TRBV28
CASSFSTSGRTKNIQYF
TGTGCCAGCAGTTTCTCGACTAGCGGGAGAACCAAAAACATTCAGTACTTC
>-|TRBJ2-7|TRBD2|TRBV11-2
CASSSEAGPTYEQYF
TGTGCCAGCAGCTCCGAAGCGGGACCGACCTACGAGCAGTACTTC
>few|TRBJ2-1|TRBD2|TRBV28
CASKQAGGGYNEQFF
TGTGCCAGCAAACAAGCGGGAGGGGGATACAATGAGCAGTTCTTC
>-|TRBJ2-7|TRBD2|TRBV28
CASSYWTSGPLNYEQYF
TGTGCCAGCAGTTACTGGACTAGCGGGCCTCTTAACTACGAGCAGTACTTC
>once|TRBJ1-4|-|TRBV28
CASSLSGSEKLFF
TGTGCCAGCAGTTTGTCGGGGAGTGAAAAACTGTTTTTT
>many|TRBJ2-7|-|TRBV6-1
CASSETGKSYEQYF
TGTGCCAGCAGTGAAACAGGCAAATCCTACGAGCAGTACTTC
>-|TRBJ2-1|TRBD2|TRBV5-6
CASSKTSGRGNEQFF
TGTGCCAGCAGCAAGACTAGCGGGAGAGGGAATGAGCAGTTCTTC
>-|TRBJ2-2|TRBD2|TRBV28
CASKGRVAGKNGELFF
TGTGCCAGCAAGGGGAGGGTGGCGGGAAAGAACGGGGAGCTGTTTTTT
>few|TRBJ1-4|-|TRBV29-1
CSVEDREAEKLFF
TGCAGCGTTGAAGATCGGGAGGCAGAAAAACTGTTTTTT
>-|TRBJ2-7|TRBD2|TRBV28
CASRSGAGGSYEQYF
TGTGCCAGCAGATCAGGTGCGGGGGGCTCCTACGAGCAGTACTTC
>-|TRBJ2-3|-|TRBV19
CASRDPDSHTDTQYF
TGTGCCAGTAGGGATCCGGACTCACACACAGATACGCAGTATTTT
>few|TRBJ2-7|TRBD1|TRBV19
CASSYRGDYEQYF
TGTGCCAGTAGTTACAGGGGCGATTACGAGCAGTACTTC
>few|TRBJ2-5|TRBD2|TRBV15
CATSREGAGGPQETQYF
TGTGCCACCAGCAGAGAAGGAGCGGGAGGACCCCAAGAGACCCAGTACTTC
>-|TRBJ1-2|-|TRBV5-1
CASSLGLQGYYGYTF
TGCGCCAGCAGCTTGGGCCTGCAGGGTTACTATGGCTACACCTTC
>-|TRBJ2-1|TRBD2|TRBV7-9
CASSQWTSGSFDNEQFF
TGTGCCAGCAGCCAATGGACTAGCGGTTCGTTCGACAATGAGCAGTTCTTC
>-|TRBJ1-2|-|TRBV9
CASSPDAGWWRYGYTF
TGTGCCAGCAGCCCTGACGCCGGGTGGTGGCGCTATGGCTACACCTTC
>-|TRBJ2-7|-|TRBV19
CASSRYISARYEQYF
TGTGCCAGTAGTAGATACATAAGCGCGCGGTACGAGCAGTACTTC
>-|TRBJ1-3|-|TRBV19
CASSQGSTGNTIYF
TGTGCCAGTAGCCAGGGAAGTACTGGAAACACCATATATTTT
>few|TRBJ2-1|TRBD1|TRBV28
CASRELTRDRVSNEQFF
TGTGCCAGCAGAGAACTAACCCGGGACAGGGTTTCCAATGAGCAGTTCTTC
>-|TRBJ1-2|-|TRBV6-5
CASSNRDRYGYTF
TGTGCCAGCAGCAACAGGGATCGGTATGGCTACACCTTC
>-|TRBJ2-7|TRBD1|TRBV5-1
CASSLGDRGPTSPYEQYF
TGCGCCAGCAGCTTGGGGGACAGGGGGCCCACGTCGCCCTACGAGCAGTACTTC
>-|TRBJ1-5|TRBD1|TRBV11-2
CASSLRDSGNQPQHF
TGTGCCAGCAGCTTAAGGGACAGTGGGAATCAGCCCCAGCATTTT
>few|TRBJ2-1|-|TRBV5-1
CASSEDSYNEQFF
TGCGCCAGCAGCGAGGACAGTTACAATGAGCAGTTCTTC
>few|TRBJ1-1|-|TRBV18
CASSVREGVNTEAFF
TGTGCCAGCTCAGTGAGGGAGGGTGTGAACACTGAAGCTTTCTTT
>-|TRBJ1-5|TRBD1|TRBV2
CASSVTGVSNQPQHF
TGTGCCAGCAGTGTAACAGGGGTGAGCAATCAGCCCCAGCATTTT
>-|TRBJ1-5|-|TRBV6-1
CASSEGTGSQPQHF
TGTGCCAGCAGTGAAGGAACAGGAAGCCAGCCCCAGCATTTT
>-|TRBJ2-3|-|TRBV5-1
CASSLERIETDTQYF
TGCGCCAGCAGCTTGGAGCGGATCGAGACAGATACGCAGTATTTT
>few|TRBJ2-1|TRBD2|TRBV4-1
CASSQANSGRATNEQFF
TGCGCCAGCAGCCAAGCAAATAGCGGGAGGGCGACGAATGAGCAGTTCTTC
>-|TRBJ2-7|TRBD1|TRBV5-1
CASSWDREGYGQYF
TGCGCCAGCAGCTGGGACAGGGAGGGGTACGGGCAGTACTTC
>-|TRBJ2-4|-|TRBV6-6
CASSPGAIGIQYF
TGTGCCAGCAGCCCAGGGGCTATTGGCATTCAGTACTTC
>-|TRBJ2-1|TRBD1|TRBV2
CASSGRGQGADEQFF
TGTGCCAGCAGTGGCCGGGGACAGGGCGCCGATGAGCAGTTCTTC
>-|TRBJ1-3|-|TRBV27
CASSPSLSGNTIYF
TGTGCCAGCAGTCCCTCCCTCTCTGGAAACACCATATATTTT
>-|TRBJ1-1|-|TRBV7-9
CASSFGAFTEAFF
TGTGCCAGCAGCTTTGGGGCTTTCACTGAAGCTTTCTTT
>-|TRBJ2-7|TRBD2|TRBV2
CASTRTSGGRNEQYF
TGTGCCAGCACCAGGACTAGCGGGGGGCGCAACGAGCAGTACTTC
>-|TRBJ1-2|-|TRBV4-1
CASSQDLGRGGGYTF
TGCGCCAGCAGCCAAGATTTGGGCAGGGGTGGAGGCTACACCTTC
>-|TRBJ2-7|-|TRBV2
CASSADSIYEQYF
TGTGCCAGCAGTGCTGACAGTATCTACGAGCAGTACTTC